This paragraph covers one T cell receptor beta chain sequence. Its antigen is unknown. Under the ViraFEST assay, PBMC were stimulated with viral peptide pools so that antigen-specific CD4+ T cells expanded. Sequencing was performed afterwards. Cultured cells yielded isolated CD4+ T cells after roughly 11 days. Each participant received a vaccine that was either BNT162b2 or mRNA-1273, given as two doses. Recipients of the vaccine had no prior SARS-CoV-2 infection and negative nucleocapsid antibodies. This CDR3 comprises 17 residues. V dropped 4 bases and J dropped 8; count of bases not matched to a gene: 15. Germline V gene data show CDR1 as MGHDK and CDR2 as SYGVNS. The sample is drawn from a study of vaccination effects on CD4 cells after COVID-19. Study context: The median interval between the second dose and post-vaccine sampling was 72 days.

TCRdb keeps only in-frame clones here, not all; method: immunoSEQ multiplex PCR. The sample holds some 25,000 clones; around 79% are singletons and the top ten take 7.8%. The sequencing used CD4+ T cells from PBMCs cultured with SARS-CoV-2 spike peptides, collected after COVID-19 vaccination. V is TRBV25-1 and J is TRBJ2-1, with 9 bases that match TRBD1. This clonotype was sampled from a human donor who received a COVID-19 vaccine. CDR3 protein: CASSGFTGQGVEDEQFF. CDR3 sequence (DNA): TGTGCCAGCAGTGGGTTTACGGGACAGGGTGTTGAGGATGAGCAGTTCTTC.